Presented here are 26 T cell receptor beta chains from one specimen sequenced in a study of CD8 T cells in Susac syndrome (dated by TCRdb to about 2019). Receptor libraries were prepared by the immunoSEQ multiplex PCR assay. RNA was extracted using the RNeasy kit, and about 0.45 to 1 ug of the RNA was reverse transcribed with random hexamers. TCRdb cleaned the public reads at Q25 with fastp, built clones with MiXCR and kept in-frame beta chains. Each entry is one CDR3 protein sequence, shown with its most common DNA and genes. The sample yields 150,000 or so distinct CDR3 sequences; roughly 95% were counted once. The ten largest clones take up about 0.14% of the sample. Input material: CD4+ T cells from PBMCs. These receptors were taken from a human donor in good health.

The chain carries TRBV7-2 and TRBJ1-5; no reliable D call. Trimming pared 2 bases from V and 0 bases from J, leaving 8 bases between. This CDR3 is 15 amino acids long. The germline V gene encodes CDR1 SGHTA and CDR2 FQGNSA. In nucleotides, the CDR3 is TGTGCCAGCAGCTTATACAGCGATAGCAATCAGCCCCAGCATTTT. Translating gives CASSLYSDSNQPQHF. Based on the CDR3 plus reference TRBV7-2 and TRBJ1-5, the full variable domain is GAGVSQSPSNKVTEKGKDVELRCDPISGHTALYWYRQSLGQGLEFLIYFQGNSAPDKSGLPSDRFSAERTGGSVSTLTIQRTQQEDSAVYLCASSLYSDSNQPQHFGDGTRLSIL.

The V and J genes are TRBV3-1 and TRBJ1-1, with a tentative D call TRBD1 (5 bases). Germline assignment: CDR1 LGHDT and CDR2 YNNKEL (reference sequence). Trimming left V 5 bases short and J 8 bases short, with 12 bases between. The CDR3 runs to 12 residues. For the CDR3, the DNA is TGTGCCAGCAGCAGATACAGGACGGAAGCTTTCTTT. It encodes CASSRYRTEAFF. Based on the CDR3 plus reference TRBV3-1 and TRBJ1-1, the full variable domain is DTAVSQTPKYLVTQMGNDKSIKCEQNLGHDTMYWYKQDSKKFLKIMFSYNNKELIINETVPNRFSPKSPDKAHLNLHINSLELGDSAVYFCASSRYRTEAFFGQGTRLTVV.

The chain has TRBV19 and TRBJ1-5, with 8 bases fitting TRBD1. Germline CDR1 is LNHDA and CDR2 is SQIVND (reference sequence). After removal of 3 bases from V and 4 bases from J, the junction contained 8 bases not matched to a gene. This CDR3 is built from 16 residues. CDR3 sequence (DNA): TGTGCCAGTAGTATTTTCGACAGGGGTCCGAATCAGCCCCAGCATTTT. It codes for CASSIFDRGPNQPQHF.

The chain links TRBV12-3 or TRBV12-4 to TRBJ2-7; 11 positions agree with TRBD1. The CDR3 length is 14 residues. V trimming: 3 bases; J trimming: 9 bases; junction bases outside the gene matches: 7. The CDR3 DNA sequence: TGTGCCAGCAGTTTGGACAGGGGGCGACTCGGGCAGTACTTC. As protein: CASSLDRGRLGQYF.

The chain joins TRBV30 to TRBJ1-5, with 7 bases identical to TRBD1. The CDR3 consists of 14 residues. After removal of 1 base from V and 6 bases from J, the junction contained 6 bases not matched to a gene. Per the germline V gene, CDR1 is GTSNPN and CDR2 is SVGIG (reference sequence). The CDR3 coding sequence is TGTGCCTGGAGTGGAGGGGGCGGGAGTCAGCCCCAGCATTTT. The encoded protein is CAWSGGGGSQPQHF.

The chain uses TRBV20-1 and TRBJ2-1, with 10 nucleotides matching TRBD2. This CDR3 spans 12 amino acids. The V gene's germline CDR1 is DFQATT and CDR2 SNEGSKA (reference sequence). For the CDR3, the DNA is TGCGGGGGAGCGGGGGGGCGGTATGAGCAGTTCTTC. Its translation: CGGAGGRYEQFF.

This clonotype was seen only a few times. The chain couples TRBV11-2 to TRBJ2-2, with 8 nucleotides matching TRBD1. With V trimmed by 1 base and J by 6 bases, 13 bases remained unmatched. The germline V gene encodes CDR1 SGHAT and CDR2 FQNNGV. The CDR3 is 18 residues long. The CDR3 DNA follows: TGTGCCAGCAGCTTAGTGGCAGGGGGCGAGTGGTCCTCCGGGGAGCTGTTTTTT. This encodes CASSLVAGGEWSSGELFF.

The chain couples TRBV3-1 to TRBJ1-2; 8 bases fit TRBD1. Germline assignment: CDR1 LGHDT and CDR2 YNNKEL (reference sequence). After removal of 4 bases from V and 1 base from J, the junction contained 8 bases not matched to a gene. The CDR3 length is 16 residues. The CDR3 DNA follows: TGTGCCAGCAGCCCTAGGGACAGGAGCTTTAACTATGGCTACACCTTC. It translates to CASSPRDRSFNYGYTF.

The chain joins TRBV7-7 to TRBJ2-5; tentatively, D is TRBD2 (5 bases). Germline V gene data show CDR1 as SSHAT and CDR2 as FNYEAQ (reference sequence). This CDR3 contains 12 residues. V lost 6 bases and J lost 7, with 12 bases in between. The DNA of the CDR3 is TGTGCCAGCAGTTCCTTCCGGGGGACCCAGTACTTC. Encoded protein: CASSSFRGTQYF.

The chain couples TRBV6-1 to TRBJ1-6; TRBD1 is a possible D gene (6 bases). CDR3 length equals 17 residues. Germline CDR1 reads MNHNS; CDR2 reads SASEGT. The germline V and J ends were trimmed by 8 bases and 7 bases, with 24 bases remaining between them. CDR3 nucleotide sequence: TGTGCCAGCTCTATCCTTGCGGGGGGCTCAGGAAATTCACCCCTCCACTTT. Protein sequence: CASSILAGGSGNSPLHF.

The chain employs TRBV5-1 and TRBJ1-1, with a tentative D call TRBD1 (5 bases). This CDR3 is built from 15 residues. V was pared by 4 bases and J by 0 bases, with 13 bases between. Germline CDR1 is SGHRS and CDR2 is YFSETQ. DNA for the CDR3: TGCGCCAGCAGCCAGGGTTGGACGGTGAACACTGAAGCTTTCTTT. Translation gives CASSQGWTVNTEAFF.

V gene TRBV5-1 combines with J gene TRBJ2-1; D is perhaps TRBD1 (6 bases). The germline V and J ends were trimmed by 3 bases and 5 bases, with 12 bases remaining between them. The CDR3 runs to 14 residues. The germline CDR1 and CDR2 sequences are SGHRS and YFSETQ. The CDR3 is CASSSQGPDNEQFF. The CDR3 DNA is TGCGCCAGCAGCTCGCAGGGGCCGGACAATGAGCAGTTCTTC.

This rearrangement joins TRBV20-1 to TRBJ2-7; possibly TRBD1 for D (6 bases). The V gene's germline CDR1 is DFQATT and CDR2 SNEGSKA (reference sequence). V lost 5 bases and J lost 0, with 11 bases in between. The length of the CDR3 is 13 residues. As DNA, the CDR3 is TGCAGTGCTGTCGGGACATTCTCCTACGAGCAGTACTTC. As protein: CSAVGTFSYEQYF.

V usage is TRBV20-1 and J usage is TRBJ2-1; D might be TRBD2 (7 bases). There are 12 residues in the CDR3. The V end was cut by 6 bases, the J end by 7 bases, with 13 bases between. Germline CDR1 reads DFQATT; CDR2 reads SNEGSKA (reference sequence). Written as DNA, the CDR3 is TGCAGTGCGGCGGGGGCTGTAAATGAGCAGTTCTTC. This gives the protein CSAAGAVNEQFF.

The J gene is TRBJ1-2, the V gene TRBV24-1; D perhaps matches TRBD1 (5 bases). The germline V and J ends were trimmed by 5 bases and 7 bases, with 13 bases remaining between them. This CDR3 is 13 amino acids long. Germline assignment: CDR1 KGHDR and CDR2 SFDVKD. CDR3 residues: CATSATAGSGYTF. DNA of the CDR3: TGTGCCACCAGTGCGACTGCAGGGAGTGGCTACACCTTC.

The CDR3 DNA is TGCGCCAGCAGCCAAGATCGCGGGGGGTCCTCCTACGAGCAGTACTTC. It translates to CASSQDRGGSSYEQYF. The chain uses TRBV4-1 and TRBJ2-7, with 8 nucleotides matching TRBD2. Germline V gene sequence: CDR1 MGHRA, CDR2 YSYEKL. V lost 0 bases, J lost 0 bases, and 4 bases stayed unmatched. The CDR3 consists of 16 residues.

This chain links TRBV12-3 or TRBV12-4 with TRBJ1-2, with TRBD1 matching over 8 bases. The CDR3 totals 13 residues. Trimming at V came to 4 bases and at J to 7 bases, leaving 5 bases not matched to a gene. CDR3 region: CASSSQGVGGYTF. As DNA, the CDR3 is TGTGCCAGCAGTTCACAGGGGGTTGGTGGCTACACCTTC.

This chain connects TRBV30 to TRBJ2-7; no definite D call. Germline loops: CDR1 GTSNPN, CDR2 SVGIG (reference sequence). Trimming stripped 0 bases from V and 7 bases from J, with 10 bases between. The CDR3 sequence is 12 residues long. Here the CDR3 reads CAWSVGSREQYF. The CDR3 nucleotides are TGTGCCTGGAGTGTAGGGTCTCGAGAGCAGTACTTC.

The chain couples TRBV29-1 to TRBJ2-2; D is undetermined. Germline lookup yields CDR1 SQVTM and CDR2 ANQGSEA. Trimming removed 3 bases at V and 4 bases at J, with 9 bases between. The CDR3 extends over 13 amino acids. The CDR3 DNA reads TGCAGCGTTGAGAGCCATGTCACCGGGGAGCTGTTTTTT. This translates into CSVESHVTGELFF.

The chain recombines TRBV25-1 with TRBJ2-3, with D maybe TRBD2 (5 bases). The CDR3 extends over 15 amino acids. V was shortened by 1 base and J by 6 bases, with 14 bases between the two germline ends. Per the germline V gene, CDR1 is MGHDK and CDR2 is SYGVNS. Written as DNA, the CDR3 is TGTGCCAGCAGTGAATCGGGATCTGGGGTGGATACGCAGTATTTT. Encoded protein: CASSESGSGVDTQYF.

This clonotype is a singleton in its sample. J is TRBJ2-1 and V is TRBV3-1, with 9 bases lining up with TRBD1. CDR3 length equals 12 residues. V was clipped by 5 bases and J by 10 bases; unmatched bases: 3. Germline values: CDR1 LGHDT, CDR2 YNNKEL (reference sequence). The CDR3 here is CASSWTGAEQFF. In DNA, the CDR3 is TGTGCCAGCAGCTGGACAGGGGCGGAGCAGTTCTTC.

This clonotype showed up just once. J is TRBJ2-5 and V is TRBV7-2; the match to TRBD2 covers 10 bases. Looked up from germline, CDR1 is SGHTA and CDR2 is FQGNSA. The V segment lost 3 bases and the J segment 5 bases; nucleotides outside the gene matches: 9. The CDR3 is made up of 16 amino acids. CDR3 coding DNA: TGTGCCAGCAGCTTCAGGGGGCGAGCGGGAGGGGAGACCCAGTACTTC. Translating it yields CASSFRGRAGGETQYF.

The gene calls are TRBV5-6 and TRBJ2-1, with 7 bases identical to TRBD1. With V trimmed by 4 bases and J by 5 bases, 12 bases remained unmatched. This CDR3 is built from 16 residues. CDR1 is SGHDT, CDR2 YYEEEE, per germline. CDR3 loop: CASSLKTGSDNNEQFF. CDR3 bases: TGTGCCAGCAGCCTAAAGACAGGGTCAGACAACAATGAGCAGTTCTTC.

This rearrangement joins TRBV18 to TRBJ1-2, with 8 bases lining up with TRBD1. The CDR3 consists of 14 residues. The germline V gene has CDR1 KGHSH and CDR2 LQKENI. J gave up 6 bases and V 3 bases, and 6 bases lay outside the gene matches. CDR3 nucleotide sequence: TGTGCCAGCTCACCGCGACAGGGGAGCAATGGCTACACCTTC. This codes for CASSPRQGSNGYTF.

For the CDR3, the DNA is TGTGCCAGCAGCCCCACTCAGGGGTCTACTCAGCCCCAGCATTTT. Translated: CASSPTQGSTQPQHF. The V and J genes are TRBV3-1 and TRBJ1-5, with a possible D match to TRBD1 (6 bases). V was pared by 4 bases and J by 6 bases, with 16 bases between. Germline CDR1 reads LGHDT; CDR2 reads YNNKEL (reference sequence). The CDR3 loop spans 15 amino acids.

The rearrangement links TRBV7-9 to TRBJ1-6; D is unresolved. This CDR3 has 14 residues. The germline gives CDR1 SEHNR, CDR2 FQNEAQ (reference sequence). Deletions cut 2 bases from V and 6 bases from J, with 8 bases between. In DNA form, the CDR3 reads TGTGCCAGCAGCTTAAAGGATATTAATTCACCCCTCCACTTT. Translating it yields CASSLKDINSPLHF.